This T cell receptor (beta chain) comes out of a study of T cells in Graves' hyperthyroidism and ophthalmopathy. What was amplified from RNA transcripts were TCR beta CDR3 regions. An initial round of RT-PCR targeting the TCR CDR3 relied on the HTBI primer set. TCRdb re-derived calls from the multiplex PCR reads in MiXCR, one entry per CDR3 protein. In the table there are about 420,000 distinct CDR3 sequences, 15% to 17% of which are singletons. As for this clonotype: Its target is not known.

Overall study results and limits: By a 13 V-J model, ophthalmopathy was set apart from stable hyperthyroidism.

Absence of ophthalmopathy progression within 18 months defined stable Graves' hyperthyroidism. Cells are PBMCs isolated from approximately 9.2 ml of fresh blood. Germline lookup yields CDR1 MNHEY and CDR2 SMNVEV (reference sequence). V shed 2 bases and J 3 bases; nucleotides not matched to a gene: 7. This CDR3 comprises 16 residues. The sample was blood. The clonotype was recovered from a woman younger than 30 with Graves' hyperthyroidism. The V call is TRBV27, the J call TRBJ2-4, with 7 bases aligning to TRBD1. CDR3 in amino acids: CASSLVSGGNKNIQYF. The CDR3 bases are TGTGCCAGCAGTTTAGTTTCAGGGGGAAACAAAAACATTCAGTACTTC.